This TCR beta chain was captured in a study of blood T cell repertoires in COVID-19. Repertoires were generated with immunoSEQ multiplex PCR, while TCRdb's copy carries only in-frame clones and drops some. The sample has approximately 40,000 clones, around nine tenths seen once; the top ten hold around 4.5%. CDR3 length: 14 amino acids. CDR1 LGHNT and CDR2 FRNRAP come from the germline V gene. V was shortened by 2 bases and J by 3 bases, with 8 bases between the two germline ends. The receptor was derived from a man aged 60-69 years with COVID-19, enrolled during active disease. The sequencing sample was made of peripheral blood. J is TRBJ1-5 and V is TRBV12-5; D is unclear. In DNA form, the CDR3 reads TGTGCTAGTGGTTTGTGGGGAGACAATCAGCCCCAGCATTTT. It translates to CASGLWGDNQPQHF.